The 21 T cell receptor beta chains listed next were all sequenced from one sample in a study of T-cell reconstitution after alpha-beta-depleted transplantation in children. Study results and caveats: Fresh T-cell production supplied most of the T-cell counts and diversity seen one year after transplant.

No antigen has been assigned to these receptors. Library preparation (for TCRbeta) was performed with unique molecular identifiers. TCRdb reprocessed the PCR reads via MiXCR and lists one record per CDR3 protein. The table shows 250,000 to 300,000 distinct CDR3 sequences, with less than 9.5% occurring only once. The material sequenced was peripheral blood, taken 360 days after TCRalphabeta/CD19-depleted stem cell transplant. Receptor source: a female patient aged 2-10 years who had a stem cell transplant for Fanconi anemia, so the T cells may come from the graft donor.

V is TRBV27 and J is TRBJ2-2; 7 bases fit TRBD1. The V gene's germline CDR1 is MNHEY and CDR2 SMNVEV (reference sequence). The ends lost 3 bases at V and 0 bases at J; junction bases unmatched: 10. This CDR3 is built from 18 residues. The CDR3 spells CASSLGTESYTNTGELFF. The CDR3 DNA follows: TGTGCCAGCAGTTTGGGGACAGAGAGTTACACGAACACCGGGGAGCTGTTTTTT.

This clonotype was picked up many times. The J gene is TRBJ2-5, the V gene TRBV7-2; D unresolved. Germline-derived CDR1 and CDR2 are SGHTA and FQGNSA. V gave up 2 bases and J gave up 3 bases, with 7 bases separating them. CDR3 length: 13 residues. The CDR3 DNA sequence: TGTGCCAGCAGCTTATTACAGAAAGAGACCCAGTACTTC. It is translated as CASSLLQKETQYF.

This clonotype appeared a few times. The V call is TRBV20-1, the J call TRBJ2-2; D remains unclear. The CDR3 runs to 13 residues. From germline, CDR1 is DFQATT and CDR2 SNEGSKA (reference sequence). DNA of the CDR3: TGCAGCCCCAGGCGTGAGAGTGCCGGGGAGCTGTTTTTT. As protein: CSPRRESAGELFF.

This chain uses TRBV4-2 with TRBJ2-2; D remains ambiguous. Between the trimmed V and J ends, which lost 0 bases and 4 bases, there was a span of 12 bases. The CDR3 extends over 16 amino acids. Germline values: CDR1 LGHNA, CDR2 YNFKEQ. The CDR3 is CASSQEPGWGTGELFF. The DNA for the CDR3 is TGTGCCAGCAGCCAAGAGCCAGGATGGGGCACCGGGGAGCTGTTTTTT.

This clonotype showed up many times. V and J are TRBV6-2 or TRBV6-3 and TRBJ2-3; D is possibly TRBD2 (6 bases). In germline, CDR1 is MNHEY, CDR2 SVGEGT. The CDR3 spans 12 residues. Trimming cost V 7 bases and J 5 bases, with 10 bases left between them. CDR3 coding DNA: TGTGCCAGCAATAGGAGGGGAGATACGCAGTATTTT. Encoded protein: CASNRRGDTQYF.

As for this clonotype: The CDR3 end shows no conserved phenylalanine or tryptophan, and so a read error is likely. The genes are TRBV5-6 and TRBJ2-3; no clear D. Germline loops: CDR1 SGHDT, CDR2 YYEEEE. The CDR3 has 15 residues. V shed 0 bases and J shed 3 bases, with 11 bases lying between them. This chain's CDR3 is CASSLVDSPTDTQYL. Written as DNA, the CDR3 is TGTGCCAGCAGCTTGGTAGACTCACCAACAGATACGCAGTATTTG.

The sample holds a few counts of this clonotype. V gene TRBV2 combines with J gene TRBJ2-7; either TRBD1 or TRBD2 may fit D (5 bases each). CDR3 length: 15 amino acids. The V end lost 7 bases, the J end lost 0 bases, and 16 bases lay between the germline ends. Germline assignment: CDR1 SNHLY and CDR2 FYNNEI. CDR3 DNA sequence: TGTGCCAGCATCCCCCGGGGCGCCCCCTCCTACGAGCAGTACTTC. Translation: CASIPRGAPSYEQYF.

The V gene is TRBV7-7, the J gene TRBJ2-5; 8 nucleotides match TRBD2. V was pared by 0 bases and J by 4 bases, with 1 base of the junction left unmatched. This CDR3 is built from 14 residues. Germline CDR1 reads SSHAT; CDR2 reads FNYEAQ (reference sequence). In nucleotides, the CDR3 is TGTGCCAGCAGCTTAGCGCTAGCGGGAGAGACCCAGTACTTC. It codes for CASSLALAGETQYF.

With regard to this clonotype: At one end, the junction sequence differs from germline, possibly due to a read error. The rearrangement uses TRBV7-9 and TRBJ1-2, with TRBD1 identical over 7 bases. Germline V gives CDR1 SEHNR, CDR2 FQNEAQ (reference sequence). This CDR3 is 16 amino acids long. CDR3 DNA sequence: TGTGGCAGCTCCCAGGACAGGTTCATAGCTAACTATGGCTACACCTTC. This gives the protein CGSSQDRFIANYGYTF.

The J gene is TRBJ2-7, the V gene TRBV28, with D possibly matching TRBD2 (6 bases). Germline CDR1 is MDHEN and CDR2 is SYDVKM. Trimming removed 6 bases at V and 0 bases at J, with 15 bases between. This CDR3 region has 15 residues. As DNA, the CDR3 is TGTGCCAGCAGCCGTTATCTAGCGTTCTCCTACGAGCAGTACTTC. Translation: CASSRYLAFSYEQYF. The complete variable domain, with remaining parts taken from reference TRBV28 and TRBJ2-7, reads DVKVTQSSRYLVKRTGEKVFLECVQDMDHENMFWYRQDPGLGLRLIYFSYDVKMKEKGDIPEGYSVSREKKERFSLILESASTNQTSMYLCASSRYLAFSYEQYFGPGTRLTVT.

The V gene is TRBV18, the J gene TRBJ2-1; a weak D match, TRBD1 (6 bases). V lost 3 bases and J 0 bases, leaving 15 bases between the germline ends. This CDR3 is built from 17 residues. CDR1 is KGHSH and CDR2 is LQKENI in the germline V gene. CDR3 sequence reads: CASSPSRQASSYNEQFF. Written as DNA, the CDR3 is TGTGCCAGCTCACCGTCGAGACAGGCAAGCTCCTACAATGAGCAGTTCTTC.

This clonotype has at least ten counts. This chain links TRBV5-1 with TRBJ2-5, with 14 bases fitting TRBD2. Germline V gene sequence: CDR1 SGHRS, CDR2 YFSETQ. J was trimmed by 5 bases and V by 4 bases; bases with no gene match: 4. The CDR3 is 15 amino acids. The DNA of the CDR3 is TGCGCCAGCAGCAACGGACTAGCGGGAGGCGAGACCCAGTACTTC. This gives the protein CASSNGLAGGETQYF.

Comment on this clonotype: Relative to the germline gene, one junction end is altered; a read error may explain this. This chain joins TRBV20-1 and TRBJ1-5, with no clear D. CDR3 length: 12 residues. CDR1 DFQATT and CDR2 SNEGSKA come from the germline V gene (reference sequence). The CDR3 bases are TGCAGTTCTAGAGATGCGAGTCAGCCCCAGCATTTT. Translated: CSSRDASQPQHF.

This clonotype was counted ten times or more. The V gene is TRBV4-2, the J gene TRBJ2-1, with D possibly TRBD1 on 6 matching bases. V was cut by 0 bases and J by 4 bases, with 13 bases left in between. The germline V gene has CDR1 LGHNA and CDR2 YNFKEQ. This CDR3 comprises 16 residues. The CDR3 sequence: CASSQEGTRGYNEQFF. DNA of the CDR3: TGTGCCAGCAGCCAAGAGGGAACTAGGGGGTACAATGAGCAGTTCTTC.

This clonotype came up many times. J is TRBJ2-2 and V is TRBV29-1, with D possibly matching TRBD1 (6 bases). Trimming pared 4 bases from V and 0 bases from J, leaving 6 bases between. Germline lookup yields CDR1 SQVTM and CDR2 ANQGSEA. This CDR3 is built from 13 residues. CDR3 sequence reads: CSVGTANTGELFF. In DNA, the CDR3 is TGCAGCGTTGGGACAGCGAACACCGGGGAGCTGTTTTTT.

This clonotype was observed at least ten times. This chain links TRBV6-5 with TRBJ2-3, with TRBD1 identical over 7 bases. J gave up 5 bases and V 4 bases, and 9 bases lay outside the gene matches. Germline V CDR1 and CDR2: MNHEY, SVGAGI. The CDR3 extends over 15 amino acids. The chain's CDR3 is CASSSGTSGGDTQYF. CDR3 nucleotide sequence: TGTGCCAGCAGTTCCGGGACCTCAGGGGGAGATACGCAGTATTTT.

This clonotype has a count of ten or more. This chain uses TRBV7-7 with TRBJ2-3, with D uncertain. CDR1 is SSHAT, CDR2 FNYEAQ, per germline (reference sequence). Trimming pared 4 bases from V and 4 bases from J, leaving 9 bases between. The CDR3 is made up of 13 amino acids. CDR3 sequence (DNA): TGTGCCAGCAGCTCCCAATTGGCAGATACGCAGTATTTT. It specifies CASSSQLADTQYF.

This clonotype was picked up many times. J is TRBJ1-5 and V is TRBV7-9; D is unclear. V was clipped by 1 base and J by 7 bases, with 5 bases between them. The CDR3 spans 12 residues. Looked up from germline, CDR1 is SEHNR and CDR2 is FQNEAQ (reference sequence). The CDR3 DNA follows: TGTGCCAGCAGCTTAGGCGGACAGCCCCAGCATTTT. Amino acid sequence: CASSLGGQPQHF.

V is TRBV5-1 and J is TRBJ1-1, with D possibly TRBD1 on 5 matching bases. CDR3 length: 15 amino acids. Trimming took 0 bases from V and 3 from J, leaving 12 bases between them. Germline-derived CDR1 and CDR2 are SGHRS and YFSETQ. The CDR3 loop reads CASSLEATVHTEAFF. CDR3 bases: TGCGCCAGCAGCTTGGAGGCGACAGTTCACACTGAAGCTTTCTTT. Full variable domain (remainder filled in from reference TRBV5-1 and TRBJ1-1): KAGVTQTPRYLIKTRGQQVTLSCSPISGHRSVSWYQQTPGQGLQFLFEYFSETQRNKGNFPGRFSGRQFSNSRSEMNVSTLELGDSALYLCASSLEATVHTEAFFGQGTRLTVV.

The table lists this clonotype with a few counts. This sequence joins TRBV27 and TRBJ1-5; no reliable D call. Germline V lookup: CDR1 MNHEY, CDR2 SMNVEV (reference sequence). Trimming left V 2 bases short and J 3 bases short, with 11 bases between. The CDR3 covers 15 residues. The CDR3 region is CASSLTHGINQPQHF. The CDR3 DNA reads TGTGCCAGCAGTTTAACCCACGGGATCAATCAGCCCCAGCATTTT.

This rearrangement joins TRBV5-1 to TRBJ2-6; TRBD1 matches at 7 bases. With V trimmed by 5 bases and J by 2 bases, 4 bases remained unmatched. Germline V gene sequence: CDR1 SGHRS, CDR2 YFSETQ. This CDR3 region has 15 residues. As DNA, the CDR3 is TGCGCCAGCAGGAACAGGGGACCTGGGGCCAACGTCCTGACTTTC. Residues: CASRNRGPGANVLTF.